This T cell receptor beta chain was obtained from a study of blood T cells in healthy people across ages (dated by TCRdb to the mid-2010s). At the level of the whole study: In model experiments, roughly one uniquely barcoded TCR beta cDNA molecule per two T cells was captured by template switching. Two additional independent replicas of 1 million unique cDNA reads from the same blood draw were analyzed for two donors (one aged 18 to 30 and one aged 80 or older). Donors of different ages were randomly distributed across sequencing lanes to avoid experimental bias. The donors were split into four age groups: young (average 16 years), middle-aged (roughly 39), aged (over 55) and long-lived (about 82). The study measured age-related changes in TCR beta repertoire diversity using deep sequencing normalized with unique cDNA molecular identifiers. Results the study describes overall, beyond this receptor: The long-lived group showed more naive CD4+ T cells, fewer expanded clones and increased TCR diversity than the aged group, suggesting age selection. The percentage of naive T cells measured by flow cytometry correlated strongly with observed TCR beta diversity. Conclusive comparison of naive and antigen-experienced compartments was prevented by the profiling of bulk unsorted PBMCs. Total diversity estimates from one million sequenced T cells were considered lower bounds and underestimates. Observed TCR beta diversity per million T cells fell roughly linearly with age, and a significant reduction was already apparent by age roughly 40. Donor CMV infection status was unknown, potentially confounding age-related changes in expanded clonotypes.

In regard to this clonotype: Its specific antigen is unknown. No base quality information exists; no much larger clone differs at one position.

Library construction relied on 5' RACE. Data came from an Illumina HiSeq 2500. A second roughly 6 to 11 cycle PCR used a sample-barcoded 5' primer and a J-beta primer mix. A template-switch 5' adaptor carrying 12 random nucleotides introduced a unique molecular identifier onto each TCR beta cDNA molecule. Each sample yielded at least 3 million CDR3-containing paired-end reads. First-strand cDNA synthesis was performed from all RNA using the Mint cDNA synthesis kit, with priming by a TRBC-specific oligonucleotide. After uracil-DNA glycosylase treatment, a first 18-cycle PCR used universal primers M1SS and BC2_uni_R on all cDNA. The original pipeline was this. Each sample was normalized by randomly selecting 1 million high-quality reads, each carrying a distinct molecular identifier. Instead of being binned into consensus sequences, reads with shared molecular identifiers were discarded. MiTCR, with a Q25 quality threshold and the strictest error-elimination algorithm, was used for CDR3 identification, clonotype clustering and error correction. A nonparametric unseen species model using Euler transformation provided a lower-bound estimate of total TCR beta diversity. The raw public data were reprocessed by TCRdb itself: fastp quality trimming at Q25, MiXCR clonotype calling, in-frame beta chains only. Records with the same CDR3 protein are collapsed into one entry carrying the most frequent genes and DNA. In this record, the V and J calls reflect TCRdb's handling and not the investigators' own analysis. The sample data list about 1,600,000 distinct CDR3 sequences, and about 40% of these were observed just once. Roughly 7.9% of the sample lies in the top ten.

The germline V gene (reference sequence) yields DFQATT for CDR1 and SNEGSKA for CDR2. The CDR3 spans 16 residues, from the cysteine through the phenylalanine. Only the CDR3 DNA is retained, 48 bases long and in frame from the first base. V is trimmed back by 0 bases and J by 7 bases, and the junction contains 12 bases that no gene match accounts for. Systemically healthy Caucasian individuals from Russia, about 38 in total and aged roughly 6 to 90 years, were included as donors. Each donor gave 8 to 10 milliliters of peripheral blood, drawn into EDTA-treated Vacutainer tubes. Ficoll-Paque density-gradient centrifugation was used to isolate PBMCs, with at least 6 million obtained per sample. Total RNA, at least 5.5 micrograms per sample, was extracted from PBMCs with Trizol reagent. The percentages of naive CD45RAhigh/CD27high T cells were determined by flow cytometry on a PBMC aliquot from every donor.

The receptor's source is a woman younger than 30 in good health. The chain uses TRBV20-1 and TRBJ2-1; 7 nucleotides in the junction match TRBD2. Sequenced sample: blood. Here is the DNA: TGCAGTGCTAGAGATCCTGGCGGGAGTGCGAGGAATGAGCAGTTCTTC. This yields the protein CSARDPGGSARNEQFF.